These 15 T cell receptor beta chains share one sample of origin, sequenced in a study of T cell responses to AZD1222 COVID-19 vaccine. The table came from immunoSEQ multiplex PCR; TCRdb's copy has only in-frame clones and leaves some out. Here the sample spans more than 75,000 clones, around 90% being singletons. The sample here was peripheral blood, taken on day 0 of AZD1222 vaccination. These receptors were taken from an adult in good health.

The chain employs TRBV6-1 and TRBJ2-2; D gene uncertain. This CDR3 contains 14 residues. V dropped 3 bases and J dropped 3 bases, with 8 bases sitting between them. Germline CDR1 reads MNHNS; CDR2 reads SASEGT. Here the CDR3 reads CASSDPRDTGELFF. The CDR3 region has the DNA TGTGCCAGCAGTGACCCTAGGGACACCGGGGAGCTGTTTTTT.

The chain carries TRBV28 and TRBJ1-6; D uncertain. The V gene's germline CDR1 is MDHEN and CDR2 SYDVKM. Trimming shortened V by 4 bases and J by 14 bases, and 9 bases separated the two germline ends. The CDR3 has 11 amino acids. The CDR3 loop reads CASSYSRSLHF. For the CDR3, the DNA is TGTGCCAGCAGTTATTCAAGATCCCTCCACTTT.

The V call is TRBV29-1, the J call TRBJ2-7; D gene ambiguous. Germline V gives CDR1 SQVTM, CDR2 ANQGSEA. Trimming stripped 8 bases from V and 9 bases from J, with 14 bases between. This CDR3 contains 10 residues. As DNA, the CDR3 is TGCAGCCTTATGTGGAACCCGCAGTACTTC. This translates into CSLMWNPQYF.

This clone has a single count. The chain is built from TRBV7-3 and TRBJ1-4; D not certain. The germline gives CDR1 SGHTA, CDR2 FQGTGA. V was cut by 5 bases and J by 2 bases, with 12 bases left in between. CDR3 size: 15 residues. The CDR3 bases are TGTGCCAGCAGCCCACGTGGAGGGACTAATGAAAAACTGTTTTTT. This codes for CASSPRGGTNEKLFF.

V and J are TRBV19 and TRBJ1-6; 7 bases match TRBD1. From germline, CDR1 is LNHDA and CDR2 SQIVND (reference sequence). This CDR3 is built from 14 residues. The V gene end was trimmed by 7 bases and the J gene end by 10 bases; junction bases not matched to a gene: 10. In DNA form, the CDR3 reads TGTGCCAGTAAACTAGGGACAGCCCGGTCACCCCTCCACTTT. Its translation: CASKLGTARSPLHF.

The chain carries TRBV2 and TRBJ2-2, with D possibly matching TRBD1 (6 bases). The V end lost 9 bases, the J end lost 6 bases, and 14 bases lay between the germline ends. Germline V gene sequence: CDR1 SNHLY, CDR2 FYNNEI. The CDR3 is 13 amino acids. Written as DNA, the CDR3 is TGTGCCAGTCTCAGGGGATCTGCCGGGGAGCTGTTTTTT. Protein: CASLRGSAGELFF.

The rearrangement links TRBV19 to TRBJ1-5; possibly TRBD1 for D (5 bases). Trimming left V 3 bases short and J 6 bases short, with 12 bases between. The CDR3 runs 14 residues. From germline, CDR1 is LNHDA and CDR2 SQIVND (reference sequence). The CDR3 DNA sequence: TGTGCCAGTAGTATCTCGACAGCAAGTCAGCCCCAGCATTTT. This codes for CASSISTASQPQHF.

The chain combines TRBV6-2 or TRBV6-3 with TRBJ2-1; TRBD2 aligns across 12 bases. CDR1 MNHEY and CDR2 SVGEGT come from the germline V gene. This CDR3 region has 19 residues. V shed 5 bases, J shed 3 bases, and the junction held 14 bases outside the gene matches. The CDR3 coding sequence is TGTGCCAGCAGTCTTCATTCGACTAGCGGGAGAGGGCGCTACAATGAGCAGTTCTTC. It specifies CASSLHSTSGRGRYNEQFF.

The chain carries TRBV14 and TRBJ2-3, with a weak D call TRBD2 (5 bases). V dropped 6 bases and J dropped 2 bases, with 12 bases sitting between them. Germline V gene lookup returns CDR1 SGHDN and CDR2 FVKESK. The CDR3 is 14 residues long. CDR3 DNA: TGTGCCAGCAGGGGTAGGGAGTCCACAGATACGCAGTATTTT. This gives the protein CASRGRESTDTQYF.

The genes are TRBV6-5 and TRBJ1-5; no firm D call. Germline V gives CDR1 MNHEY, CDR2 SVGAGI. Trimming took 6 bases from V and 7 from J, leaving 13 bases between them. This CDR3 comprises 13 residues. The CDR3 protein is CASRGGLRQPQHF. The DNA for the CDR3 is TGTGCCAGCAGGGGAGGGCTCAGGCAGCCCCAGCATTTT.

This chain connects TRBV18 to TRBJ2-7, with TRBD1 matching over 8 bases. Germline loops: CDR1 KGHSH, CDR2 LQKENI. J was trimmed by 5 bases and V by 6 bases; bases with no gene match: 3. The CDR3 is made up of 12 amino acids. The CDR3 region has the DNA TGTGCCAGCTCGCCGACAGGGGACGAGCAGTACTTC. Protein product: CASSPTGDEQYF.

The rearrangement joins TRBV7-2 to TRBJ2-1; 7 bases match TRBD2. CDR1 SGHTA and CDR2 FQGNSA come from the germline V gene. The CDR3 length is 13 residues. Losses at the gene ends were 5 bases for V and 8 bases for J; bases not matched to a gene: 6. The CDR3: CASSGGSRYEQFF. The CDR3 DNA follows: TGTGCCAGCAGCGGCGGGAGTCGGTATGAGCAGTTCTTC.

This clone occurred once. Written as DNA, the CDR3 is TGTGCCTTTTTCGGGGAGCGGCGCACCGGGGAGCTGTTTTTT. Protein: CAFFGERRTGELFF. The chain employs TRBV19 and TRBJ2-2, with D maybe TRBD2 (5 bases). V shed 11 bases and J shed 4 bases, with 17 bases lying between them. The length of the CDR3 is 14 residues. Germline V gives CDR1 LNHDA, CDR2 SQIVND (reference sequence).

The rearrangement uses TRBV11-2 and TRBJ1-1, with D perhaps TRBD1 (5 bases). The CDR3 has 13 amino acids. V was shortened by 3 bases and J by 5 bases, with 10 bases between the two germline ends. Germline CDR1 SGHAT, CDR2 FQNNGV. The CDR3 here is CASSFQGETEAFF. CDR3 sequence (DNA): TGTGCCAGCAGCTTCCAGGGAGAGACTGAAGCTTTCTTT.

This sequence joins TRBV5-5 and TRBJ2-2; the D call may be TRBD1 or TRBD2 (6 bases each). Per germline, CDR1 SGHKS and CDR2 YYEKEE (reference sequence). The CDR3 runs 16 residues. With 4 bases removed from V and 1 base from J, the gap between germline ends came to 14 bases. The CDR3 DNA reads as TGTGCCAGCAGCCAACAGGGCGGGGTGAACACCGGGGAGCTGTTTTTT. Translated, it gives CASSQQGGVNTGELFF. The entire variable domain, with the rest obtained from reference TRBV5-5 and TRBJ2-2, is as follows: DAGVTQSPTHLIKTRGQQVTLRCSPISGHKSVSWYQQVLGQGPQFIFQYYEKEERGRGNFPDRFSARQFPNYSSELNVNALLLGDSALYLCASSQQGGVNTGELFFGEGSRLTVL.